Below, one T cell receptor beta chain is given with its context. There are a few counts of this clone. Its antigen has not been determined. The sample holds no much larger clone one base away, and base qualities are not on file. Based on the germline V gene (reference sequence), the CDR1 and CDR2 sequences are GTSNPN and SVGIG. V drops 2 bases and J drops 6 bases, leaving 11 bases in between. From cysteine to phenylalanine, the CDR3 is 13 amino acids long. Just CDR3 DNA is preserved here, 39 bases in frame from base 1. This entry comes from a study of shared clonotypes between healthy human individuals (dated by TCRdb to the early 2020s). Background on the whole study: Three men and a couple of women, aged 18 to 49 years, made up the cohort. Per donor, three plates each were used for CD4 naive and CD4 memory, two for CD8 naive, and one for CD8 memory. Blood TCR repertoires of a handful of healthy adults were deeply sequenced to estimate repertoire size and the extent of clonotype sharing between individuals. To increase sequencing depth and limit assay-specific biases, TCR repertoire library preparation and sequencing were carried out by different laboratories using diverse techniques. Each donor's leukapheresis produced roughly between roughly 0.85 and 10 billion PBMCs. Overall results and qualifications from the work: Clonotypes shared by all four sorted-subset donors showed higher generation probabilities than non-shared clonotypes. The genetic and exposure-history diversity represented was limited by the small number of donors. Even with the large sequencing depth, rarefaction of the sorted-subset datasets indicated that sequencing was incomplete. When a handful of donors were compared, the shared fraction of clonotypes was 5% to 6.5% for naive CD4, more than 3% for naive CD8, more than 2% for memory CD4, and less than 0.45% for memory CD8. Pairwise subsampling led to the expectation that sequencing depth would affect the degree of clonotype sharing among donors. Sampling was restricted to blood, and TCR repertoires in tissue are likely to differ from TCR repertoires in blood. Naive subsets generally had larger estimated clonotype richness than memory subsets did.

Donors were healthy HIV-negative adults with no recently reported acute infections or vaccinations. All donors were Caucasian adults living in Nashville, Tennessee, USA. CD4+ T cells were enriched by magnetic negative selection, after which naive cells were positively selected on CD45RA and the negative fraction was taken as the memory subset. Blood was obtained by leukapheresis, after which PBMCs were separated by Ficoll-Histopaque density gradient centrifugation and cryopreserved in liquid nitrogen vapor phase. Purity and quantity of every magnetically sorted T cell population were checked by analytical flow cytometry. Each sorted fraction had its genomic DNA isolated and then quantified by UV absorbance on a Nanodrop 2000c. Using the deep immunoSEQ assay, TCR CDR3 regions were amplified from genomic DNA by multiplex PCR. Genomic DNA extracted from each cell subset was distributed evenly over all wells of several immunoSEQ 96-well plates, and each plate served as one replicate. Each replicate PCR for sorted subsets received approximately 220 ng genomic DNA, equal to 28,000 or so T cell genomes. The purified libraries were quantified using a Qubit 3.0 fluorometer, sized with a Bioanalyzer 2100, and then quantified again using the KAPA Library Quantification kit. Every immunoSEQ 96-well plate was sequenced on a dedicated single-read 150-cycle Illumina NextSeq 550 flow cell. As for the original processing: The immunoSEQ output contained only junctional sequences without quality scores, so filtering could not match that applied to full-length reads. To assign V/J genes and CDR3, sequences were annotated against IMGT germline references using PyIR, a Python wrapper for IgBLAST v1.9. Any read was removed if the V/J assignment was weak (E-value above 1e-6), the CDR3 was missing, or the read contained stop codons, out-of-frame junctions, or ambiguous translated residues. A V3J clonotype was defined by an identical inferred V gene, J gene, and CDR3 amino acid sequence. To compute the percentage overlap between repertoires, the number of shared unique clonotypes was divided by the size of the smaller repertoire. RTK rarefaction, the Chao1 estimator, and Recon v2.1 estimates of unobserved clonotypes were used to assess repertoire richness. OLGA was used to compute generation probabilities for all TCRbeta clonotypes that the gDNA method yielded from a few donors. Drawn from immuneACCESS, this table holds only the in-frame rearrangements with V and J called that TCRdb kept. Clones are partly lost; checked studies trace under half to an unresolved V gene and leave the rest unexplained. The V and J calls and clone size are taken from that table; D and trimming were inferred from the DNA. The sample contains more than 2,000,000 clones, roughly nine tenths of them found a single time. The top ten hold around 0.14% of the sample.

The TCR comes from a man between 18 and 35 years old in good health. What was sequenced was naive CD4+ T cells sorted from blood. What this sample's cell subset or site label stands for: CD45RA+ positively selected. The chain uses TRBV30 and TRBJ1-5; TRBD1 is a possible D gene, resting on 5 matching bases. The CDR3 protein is CAWSFSGTQPQHF. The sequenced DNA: TGTGCCTGGAGTTTCTCAGGGACTCAGCCCCAGCATTTT.